The 25 T cell receptor beta chains listed next were all sequenced from one sample in a study of T cells in Graves' hyperthyroidism and ophthalmopathy. TCR beta CDR3 sequences were amplified from RNA transcripts. The study used the HTBI primer set for a first-round RT-PCR of the TCR CDR3. Using its own MiXCR run on the multiplex PCR reads, TCRdb lists one record per CDR3 protein. The sample has about 380,000 distinct CDR3 sequences, over 11% seen once. The sample consisted of blood. Receptors were obtained from a woman aged 60 to 75 with Graves' hyperthyroidism.

This clonotype was seen at least ten times. The chain uses TRBV18 and TRBJ2-7; 10 nucleotides match TRBD2. The CDR3 loop spans 15 amino acids. The junction had 8 bases not matched to a gene; V was cut back by 6 bases and J by 3 bases. Germline values: CDR1 KGHSH, CDR2 LQKENI. The CDR3 protein is CASSPRTSGHYEQYF. In nucleotides, the CDR3 is TGTGCCAGCTCTCCTCGGACTAGCGGCCACTACGAGCAGTACTTC. The whole variable domain, remainder taken from reference TRBV18 and TRBJ2-7, is NAGVMQNPRHLVRRRGQEARLRCSPMKGHSHVYWYRQLPEEGLKFMVYLQKENIIDESGMPKERFSAEFPKEGPSILRIQQVVRGDSAAYFCASSPRTSGHYEQYFGPGTRLTVT.

Ten or more counts support this clonotype. The chain recombines TRBV28 with TRBJ1-1; 7 positions match TRBD1. This CDR3 is built from 14 residues. The V and J ends lost 5 bases and 2 bases, in that order; junction bases with no gene match: 5. Germline V CDR1 and CDR2: MDHEN, SYDVKM. The CDR3 DNA is TGTGCCAGCAGTCGACAGGGTCCTAACACTGAAGCTTTCTTT. Translating it yields CASSRQGPNTEAFF.

As for this clonotype: One base away lies a much larger clone, so this may be a sequencing read error. The V call is TRBV6-1, the J call TRBJ1-2; 10 nucleotides match TRBD1. V lost 6 bases, J lost 2 bases, and 6 bases stayed unmatched. CDR1 is MNHNS, CDR2 SASEGT, per germline. The CDR3 is 15 amino acids. The CDR3 bases are TGTGCCAGCAGAACCCCGGGACAGGGGAACTATGGCTACACCTTC. Its translation is CASRTPGQGNYGYTF.

This clonotype has ten or more counts. The gene calls are TRBV5-1 and TRBJ2-1; unclear D gene. Trimming removed 1 base from V and 5 bases from J, with 7 bases in between. The CDR3 runs 13 residues. Germline CDR1 SGHRS, CDR2 YFSETQ. The CDR3 coding sequence is TGCGCCAGCAGCTTGACCCAGAACAATGAGCAGTTCTTC. Translation: CASSLTQNNEQFF.

This clonotype occurred many times. The genes are TRBV5-1 and TRBJ2-6, with 11 nucleotides matching TRBD2. V shed 1 base and J 0 bases; nucleotides not matched to a gene: 6. The CDR3 is 19 residues long. The germline gives CDR1 SGHRS, CDR2 YFSETQ. CDR3 loop: CASSLRPLAGGSGANVLTF. In nucleotides, the CDR3 is TGCGCCAGCAGCTTGAGGCCGCTAGCGGGGGGCTCTGGGGCCAACGTCCTGACTTTC. Filled out from reference TRBV5-1 and TRBJ2-6, the complete variable domain reads KAGVTQTPRYLIKTRGQQVTLSCSPISGHRSVSWYQQTPGQGLQFLFEYFSETQRNKGNFPGRFSGRQFSNSRSEMNVSTLELGDSALYLCASSLRPLAGGSGANVLTFGAGSRLTVL.

Ten or more counts support this clonotype. V gene TRBV12-3 or TRBV12-4 combines with J gene TRBJ1-1; no reliable D call. The CDR3 covers 12 residues. Deletions cut 7 bases from V and 4 bases from J, with 10 bases between. In DNA, the CDR3 is TGTGCCAGCACCCTCGGGATCACTGAAGCTTTCTTT. Translating it yields CASTLGITEAFF.

This clonotype was recorded at least ten times. The chain's CDR3 is CASRIAGAAGELFF. The CDR3 region has the DNA TGTGCCAGCCGAATAGCGGGAGCCGCCGGGGAGCTGTTTTTT. The chain joins TRBV7-8 to TRBJ2-2, with TRBD2 matching 9 bases. This CDR3 spans 14 amino acids. Germline V gene lookup returns CDR1 SGHVS and CDR2 FQNEAQ. Trimming removed 8 bases from V and 6 bases from J; junction bases left unmatched: 7.

This clonotype was counted only a few times. The rearrangement joins TRBV12-3 or TRBV12-4 to TRBJ1-4; D gene unclear. The CDR3 runs 13 residues. Trimming removed 3 bases at V and 8 bases at J, with 10 bases between. CDR3 coding DNA: TGTGCCAGCAGTTTCCAGTCAGGCGAAAAACTGTTTTTT. Its protein product is CASSFQSGEKLFF.

This clonotype was detected a few times. The chain uses TRBV9 and TRBJ2-1, with 7 bases lining up with TRBD2. CDR1 is SGDLS, CDR2 YYNGEE, per germline. This CDR3 has 15 amino acids. The trim removed 0 bases at V and 3 bases at J, leaving 3 bases unmatched. CDR3 DNA sequence: TGTGCCAGCAGCGTAGGGGCTAGCGGCTACAATGAGCAGTTCTTC. It yields the protein CASSVGASGYNEQFF.

This clonotype was counted ten times or more. This chain links TRBV20-1 with TRBJ2-5; 10 positions match TRBD2. The CDR3 sequence is 16 residues long. CDR1 and CDR2 (germline): DFQATT, SNEGSKA (reference sequence). V shed 0 bases, J shed 5 bases, and the junction held 9 bases outside the gene matches. The CDR3 here is CSARDRLAGGRETQYF. Written as DNA, the CDR3 is TGCAGTGCTAGAGATCGACTAGCGGGCGGAAGGGAGACCCAGTACTTC.

This chain connects TRBV10-3 to TRBJ2-2, with D uncertain. Between the trimmed V and J ends, which lost 6 bases and 4 bases, there was a span of 9 bases. The germline V gene encodes CDR1 ENHRY and CDR2 SYGVKD. CDR3 length: 13 amino acids. The CDR3 loop is CAIRPPGTGELFF. The CDR3 bases are TGTGCCATCAGGCCTCCAGGCACCGGGGAGCTGTTTTTT.

This clonotype was recorded at least ten times. The rearrangement links TRBV7-2 to TRBJ2-7, with TRBD1 identical over 10 bases. The germline V gene encodes CDR1 SGHTA and CDR2 FQGNSA. The length of the CDR3 is 15 residues. The J segment lost 3 bases and the V segment lost 1 base, leaving 3 bases of the junction unmatched. The CDR3: CASSLVGDRGYEQYF. CDR3 in DNA: TGTGCCAGCAGCTTAGTGGGGGACAGGGGCTACGAGCAGTACTTC.

This clonotype was picked up many times. V usage is TRBV6-1 and J usage is TRBJ2-5; 11 bases align to TRBD2. After removal of 4 bases from V and 2 bases from J, the junction contained 3 bases not matched to a gene. The V gene's germline CDR1 is MNHNS and CDR2 SASEGT. This CDR3 has 15 residues. The CDR3 reads CASSGGTSGQETQYF. CDR3 bases: TGTGCCAGCAGTGGGGGGACTAGCGGACAAGAGACCCAGTACTTC.

This clonotype was counted ten times or more. The chain carries TRBV27 and TRBJ2-1; TRBD1 aligns across 8 bases. The CDR3 totals 16 residues. V shed 5 bases and J 9 bases; nucleotides not matched to a gene: 15. The germline CDR1 and CDR2 sequences are MNHEY and SMNVEV (reference sequence). The CDR3 coding sequence is TGTGCCAGCAGTCCCTGGACAGGGAAATCGGTCGCTGAGCAGTTCTTC. It encodes CASSPWTGKSVAEQFF.

The chain combines TRBV29-1 with TRBJ2-7; 12 bases fit TRBD2. The CDR3 is 15 residues long. V was clipped by 2 bases and J by 3 bases; unmatched bases: 5. The germline gives CDR1 SQVTM, CDR2 ANQGSEA. For the CDR3, the DNA is TGCAGCGTTGAACTAACTAGCGGGAGGCTCTACGAGCAGTACTTC. It codes for CSVELTSGRLYEQYF.

This clonotype was counted at least ten times. The chain employs TRBV29-1 and TRBJ2-3; D may be TRBD2 (5 bases). Germline lookup yields CDR1 SQVTM and CDR2 ANQGSEA. Trimming took off 7 bases at V and 2 bases at J, with 13 bases between the two ends. The CDR3 contains 13 residues. The CDR3 nucleotides read TGCAGCGCCAACTCCGGGATCACAGATACGCAGTATTTT. It specifies CSANSGITDTQYF.

This clonotype was seen repeatedly, ten times or more. This chain connects TRBV28 to TRBJ1-1; possible D gene TRBD1, 5 bases. The V and J ends lost 1 base and 4 bases respectively, with 13 bases between them. The length of the CDR3 is 15 residues. Germline V gene sequence: CDR1 MDHEN, CDR2 SYDVKM. CDR3 sequence (DNA): TGTGCCAGCAGTTTATCCCAGGGTTGGGGCACTGAAGCTTTCTTT. Translating it yields CASSLSQGWGTEAFF.

The chain uses TRBV15 and TRBJ2-1; 9 bases match TRBD1. Germline V gives CDR1 LNHNV, CDR2 YYDKDF (reference sequence). This CDR3 is built from 16 residues. V lost 2 bases to trimming and J lost 2 bases; unmatched junction nucleotides: 4. The CDR3 DNA follows: TGTGCCACCAGCAGACCGCGGGACAGGGCCTACAATGAGCAGTTCTTC. This codes for CATSRPRDRAYNEQFF.

This clonotype was counted only a few times. V is TRBV7-9 and J is TRBJ2-5; the match to TRBD2 covers 11 bases. Germline CDR1 SEHNR, CDR2 FQNEAQ (reference sequence). This CDR3 is built from 17 residues. V was pared by 0 bases and J by 2 bases, with 5 bases of the junction left unmatched. CDR3 protein: CASSLATSGGIQETQYF. CDR3 in DNA: TGTGCCAGCAGCTTAGCCACTAGCGGGGGTATTCAAGAGACCCAGTACTTC.

The sample holds many counts of this clonotype. V is TRBV28 and J is TRBJ1-2; no clear D. Looked up from germline, CDR1 is MDHEN and CDR2 is SYDVKM. The CDR3 runs 13 residues. V lost 5 bases to trimming and J lost 0 bases, with 7 bases between them. This chain's CDR3 is CASSPQPNYGYTF. The DNA for the CDR3 is TGTGCCAGCAGTCCCCAGCCTAACTATGGCTACACCTTC.

This clonotype appeared many times. V is TRBV20-1 and J is TRBJ2-1; D is perhaps TRBD2 (5 bases). This CDR3 spans 14 amino acids. The germline V and J ends were trimmed by 6 bases and 0 bases, with 12 bases remaining between them. The germline V gene has CDR1 DFQATT and CDR2 SNEGSKA (reference sequence). The CDR3 loop is CSAGGASSYNEQFF. DNA of the CDR3: TGCAGTGCCGGAGGCGCTAGCTCCTACAATGAGCAGTTCTTC.

This chain joins TRBV27 and TRBJ2-5; 11 nucleotides align to TRBD2. The CDR3 is 14 amino acids. Per the germline V gene, CDR1 is MNHEY and CDR2 is SMNVEV (reference sequence). J gave up 5 bases and V 6 bases, and 5 bases lay outside the gene matches. The DNA of the CDR3 is TGTGCCAGCAGAACTAGCGGGAGCTGGGAGACCCAGTACTTC. Translation gives CASRTSGSWETQYF.

This clonotype was observed a handful of times. This sequence may be a read error, since a much larger clone differs from it by one base. This chain links TRBV12-3 or TRBV12-4 with TRBJ2-5, with D perhaps TRBD2 (7 bases). Trimming shortened V by 4 bases and J by 9 bases, and 21 bases separated the two germline ends. This CDR3 region has 15 residues. Here the CDR3 DNA reads TGTGCCAGCAGTTCCCTTAGGGGGAGCGGGGAGGCCCAGTACTTC. This encodes CASSSLRGSGEAQYF.

The sample holds many counts of this clonotype. CDR3 residues: CSAPTPLVGEQYF. In DNA form, the CDR3 reads TGCAGTGCTCCCACCCCGCTAGTTGGCGAGCAGTACTTC. The chain couples TRBV20-1 to TRBJ2-7; D ambiguous. Germline assignment: CDR1 DFQATT and CDR2 SNEGSKA (reference sequence). The CDR3 covers 13 residues. The V gene lost 5 bases and the J gene lost 6 bases, with 17 bases spanning the gap.

This clonotype was recorded at least ten times. This rearrangement joins TRBV5-1 to TRBJ2-1; 11 nucleotides agree with TRBD2. CDR1 and CDR2 from the germline V gene are SGHRS and YFSETQ. The junction had 5 bases not matched to a gene; V was cut back by 4 bases and J by 2 bases. The CDR3 loop spans 16 amino acids. CDR3 sequence: CASSTQTSGAYNEQFF. For the CDR3, the DNA is TGCGCCAGCAGCACGCAGACTAGCGGGGCCTACAATGAGCAGTTCTTC.